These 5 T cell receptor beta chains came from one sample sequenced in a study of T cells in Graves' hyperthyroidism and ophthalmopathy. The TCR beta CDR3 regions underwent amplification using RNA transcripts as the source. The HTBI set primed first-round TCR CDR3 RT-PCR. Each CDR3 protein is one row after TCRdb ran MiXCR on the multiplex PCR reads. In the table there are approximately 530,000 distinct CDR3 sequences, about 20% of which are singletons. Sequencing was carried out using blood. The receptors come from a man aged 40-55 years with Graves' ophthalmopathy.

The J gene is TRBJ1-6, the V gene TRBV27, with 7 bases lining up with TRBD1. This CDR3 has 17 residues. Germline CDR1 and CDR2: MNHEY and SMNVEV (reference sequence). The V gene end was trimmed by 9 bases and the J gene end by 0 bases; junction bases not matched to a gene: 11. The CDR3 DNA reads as TGTGCCAGTTCCGGGACAGACCCTAGCTCCTATAATTCACCCCTCCACTTT. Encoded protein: CASSGTDPSSYNSPLHF.

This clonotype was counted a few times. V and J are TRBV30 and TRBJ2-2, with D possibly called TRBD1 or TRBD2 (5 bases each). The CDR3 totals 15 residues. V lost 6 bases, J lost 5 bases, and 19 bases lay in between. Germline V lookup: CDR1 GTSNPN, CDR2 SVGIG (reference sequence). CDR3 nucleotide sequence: TGTGCCTGTGGGTCCCGGGCAGGGAGAACCGGGGAGCTGTTTTTT. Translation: CACGSRAGRTGELFF. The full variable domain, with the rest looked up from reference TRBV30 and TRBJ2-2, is SQTIHQWPATLVQPVGSPLSLECTVEGTSNPNLYWYRQAAGRGLQLLFYSVGIGQISSEVPQNLSASRPQDRQFILSSKKLLLSDSGFYLCACGSRAGRTGELFFGEGSRLTVL.

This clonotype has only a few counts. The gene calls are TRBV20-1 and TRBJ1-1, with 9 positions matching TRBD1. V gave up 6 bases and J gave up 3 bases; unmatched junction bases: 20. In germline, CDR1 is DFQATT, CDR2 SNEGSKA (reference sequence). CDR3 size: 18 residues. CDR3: CSATGTGSPYKWDTEAFF. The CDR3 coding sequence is TGCAGTGCGACCGGGACAGGGAGCCCCTATAAATGGGACACTGAAGCTTTCTTT.

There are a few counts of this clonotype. CDR3 DNA: TGTGCCAGCAGCCAACTAGCGGGAGAGTACAATGAGCAGTTCTTC. Translated: CASSQLAGEYNEQFF. The chain is built from TRBV11-2 and TRBJ2-1, with TRBD2 matching 11 bases. Germline CDR1 reads SGHAT; CDR2 reads FQNNGV. This CDR3 is built from 15 residues. V gave up 5 bases and J gave up 4 bases; unmatched junction bases: 4.

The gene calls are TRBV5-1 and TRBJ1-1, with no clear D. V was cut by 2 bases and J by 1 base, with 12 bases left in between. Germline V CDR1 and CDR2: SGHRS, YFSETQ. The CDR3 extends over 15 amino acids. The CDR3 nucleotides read TGCGCCAGCAGCTTACGCTGGGCCGGGAACACTGAAGCTTTCTTT. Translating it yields CASSLRWAGNTEAFF.